These 24 T cell receptor beta chains came from one sample sequenced in a study of shared clonotypes between healthy human individuals. The data were produced by immunoSEQ multiplex PCR, yet TCRdb's version contains in-frame clones alone and is incomplete. The repertoire holds about a million clones, roughly 80% seen once, with about 1.5% in the top ten. Sequences were obtained from memory CD4+ T cells sorted from blood. As for subset: CD45RA-negative fraction. These receptors were taken from a man aged 18 to 30 in good health.

The gene calls are TRBV28 and TRBJ2-3; 7 nucleotides agree with TRBD2. After removal of 6 bases from V and 3 bases from J, the junction contained 9 bases not matched to a gene. Germline CDR1 and CDR2: MDHEN and SYDVKM. The CDR3 contains 15 residues. CDR3 nucleotide sequence: TGTGCCAGCAGCCAAAGCGGGGCGGGTACAGATACGCAGTATTTT. Translated: CASSQSGAGTDTQYF.

V usage is TRBV5-4 and J usage is TRBJ1-1, with D unresolved. Germline V gene data show CDR1 as SGHNT and CDR2 as YYREEE (reference sequence). V was trimmed by 0 bases and J by 0 bases, leaving 6 bases between them. There are 14 residues in the CDR3. The CDR3 DNA sequence: TGTGCCAGCAGCTTGGCCTTTTTGAACACTGAAGCTTTCTTT. This encodes CASSLAFLNTEAFF.

The rearrangement joins TRBV7-8 to TRBJ1-5, with D perhaps TRBD1 (6 bases). Trimming shortened V by 8 bases and J by 0 bases, and 20 bases separated the two germline ends. Germline-derived CDR1 and CDR2 are SGHVS and FQNEAQ. This CDR3 has 17 residues. The CDR3 here is CASGWGWTVDSNQPQHF. CDR3 in DNA: TGTGCCAGCGGGTGGGGTTGGACAGTTGATAGCAATCAGCCCCAGCATTTT.

In this sample, this clone turned up a few times. The chain recombines TRBV6-6 with TRBJ1-4; D perhaps matches TRBD1 (6 bases). Trimming stripped 2 bases from V and 7 bases from J, with 8 bases between. This CDR3 is built from 13 residues. Germline loops: CDR1 MNHNY, CDR2 SVGAGI (reference sequence). The CDR3 sequence is CASSYQDSEKLFF. The CDR3 bases are TGTGCCAGCAGTTACCAGGACAGTGAAAAACTGTTTTTT.

The chain couples TRBV5-1 to TRBJ1-2; TRBD1 might be the D (5 bases). Germline assignment: CDR1 SGHRS and CDR2 YFSETQ. The CDR3 contains 14 residues. V dropped 5 bases and J dropped 0 bases, with 11 bases sitting between them. The CDR3 DNA reads as TGCGCCAGCAGTCAATCGACAGCTAACTATGGCTACACCTTC. Translating gives CASSQSTANYGYTF.

The chain carries TRBV11-3 and TRBJ2-2; D remains unclear. Germline V CDR1 and CDR2: SGHNT, YENEEA. V was cut by 6 bases and J by 5 bases, with 13 bases left in between. The CDR3 is made up of 14 amino acids. The CDR3 sequence is CASRDPGRTGELFF. Written as DNA, the CDR3 is TGTGCCAGCAGGGATCCGGGTCGTACCGGGGAGCTGTTTTTT.

The rearrangement uses TRBV2 and TRBJ2-7; D unresolved. The V gene's germline CDR1 is SNHLY and CDR2 FYNNEI. Deletions cut 7 bases from V and 3 bases from J, with 10 bases between. This CDR3 region has 12 residues. The CDR3 DNA follows: TGTGCCAGCACTAGGACGGGCTACGAGCAGTACTTC. Translated, it gives CASTRTGYEQYF.

Only a few counts were recorded for this clone. The V gene is TRBV9, the J gene TRBJ2-3; D is perhaps TRBD2 (5 bases). In germline, CDR1 is SGDLS, CDR2 YYNGEE. The V gene lost 3 bases and the J gene lost 0 bases, with 14 bases spanning the gap. This CDR3 region has 16 residues. The CDR3 here is CASSGGSGYSTDTQYF. CDR3 DNA: TGTGCCAGCAGCGGGGGAAGCGGCTATAGCACAGATACGCAGTATTTT. The full variable domain, with the rest looked up from reference TRBV9 and TRBJ2-3, is DSGVTQTPKHLITATGQRVTLRCSPRSGDLSVYWYQQSLDQGLQFLIQYYNGEERAKGNILERFSAQQFPDLHSELNLSSLELGDSALYFCASSGGSGYSTDTQYFGPGTRLTVL.

The rearrangement uses TRBV29-1 and TRBJ2-7; TRBD1 matches at 8 bases. This CDR3 is built from 13 residues. CDR1 and CDR2 (germline): SQVTM, ANQGSEA. CDR3 bases: TGCAGTGGGCAGGGTGGACAGGGTTACGAGCAGTACTTC. It specifies CSGQGGQGYEQYF.

This chain uses TRBV6-5 with TRBJ1-1; 9 bases fit TRBD1. V lost 7 bases, J lost 10 bases, and 4 bases stayed unmatched. CDR1 MNHEY and CDR2 SVGAGI come from the germline V gene. The CDR3 sequence is 11 residues long. The CDR3 nucleotides are TGTGCCAGCATGAGGGACAGGGTAGCTTTCTTT. Translated: CASMRDRVAFF.

For this clone: A read error may produce the germline difference seen at one junction end. J is TRBJ1-1 and V is TRBV27; TRBD1 matches at 12 bases. The V gene's germline CDR1 is MNHEY and CDR2 SMNVEV (reference sequence). The CDR3 runs to 17 residues. The DNA of the CDR3 is TGTGCCGGCAGTCCTAAGGGGGGACAGGGGGCGAGGACTGAAGCTTTCTTT. This gives the protein CAGSPKGGQGARTEAFF.

The chain is built from TRBV6-5 and TRBJ1-3; TRBD1 might be the D (5 bases). The CDR3 has 15 amino acids. CDR1 and CDR2 (germline): MNHEY, SVGAGI. Between the trimmed V and J ends, which lost 0 bases and 4 bases, there was a span of 10 bases. Written as DNA, the CDR3 is TGTGCCAGCAGTTACTCGAGCCAGGGCGGAAACACCATATATTTT. Translation: CASSYSSQGGNTIYF.

This clone was observed a handful of times. The chain employs TRBV7-2 and TRBJ2-7; TRBD2 is a possible D gene (5 bases). Germline-derived CDR1 and CDR2 are SGHTA and FQGNSA. Trimming took off 4 bases at V and 4 bases at J, with 14 bases between the two ends. This CDR3 is 14 amino acids long. The DNA of the CDR3 is TGTGCCAGCAGCTCCGACCCGTCGGGGTACGAGCAGTACTTC. Its protein is CASSSDPSGYEQYF.

In the case of this clone: A read error may produce the germline difference seen at one junction end. The CDR3, as DNA: TGTGCCAGCAGCCTAGCGGGGACGAACACCGGGGAGCTGTTTTTT. Protein product: CASSLAGTNTGELFF. The chain carries TRBV7-6 and TRBJ2-2, with TRBD2 matching over 9 bases. CDR3 size: 15 residues. Germline CDR1 and CDR2: SGHVS and FNYEAQ.

The rearrangement links TRBV25-1 to TRBJ1-2; no clear D. This CDR3 is built from 16 residues. Germline CDR1 MGHDK, CDR2 SYGVNS. V lost 5 bases, J lost 2 bases, and 18 bases lay in between. CDR3 DNA: TGTGCCAGCAGTCCCTCAGGTGAGGGCGGCAACTATGGCTACACCTTC. Its translation: CASSPSGEGGNYGYTF.

The chain uses TRBV7-2 and TRBJ2-1, with D tentatively TRBD2 (6 bases). This CDR3 spans 15 amino acids. Germline loops: CDR1 SGHTA, CDR2 FQGNSA. The V and J ends lost 4 bases and 1 base respectively, with 11 bases between them. In nucleotides, the CDR3 is TGTGCCAGCAGCTCGACTAGACCTTCCTACAATGAGCAGTTCTTC. Residues: CASSSTRPSYNEQFF.

This chain links TRBV2 with TRBJ2-1, with unresolved D. CDR1 is SNHLY and CDR2 is FYNNEI in the germline V gene. CDR3 length equals 12 residues. Trimming took 6 bases from V and 9 from J, leaving 12 bases between them. The CDR3 nucleotides read TGTGCCAGCAGCATCCTCCGTGGTGAGCAGTTCTTC. Translated, it gives CASSILRGEQFF.

This rearrangement joins TRBV5-1 to TRBJ2-5, with 8 bases lining up with TRBD1. Losses at the gene ends were 4 bases for V and 5 bases for J; bases not matched to a gene: 7. Per the germline V gene, CDR1 is SGHRS and CDR2 is YFSETQ. This CDR3 spans 14 amino acids. Here the CDR3 reads CASSPTGAEETQYF. CDR3 DNA sequence: TGCGCCAGCAGCCCGACAGGGGCCGAGGAGACCCAGTACTTC. Supplemented by reference TRBV5-1 and TRBJ2-5, the full variable domain reads KAGVTQTPRYLIKTRGQQVTLSCSPISGHRSVSWYQQTPGQGLQFLFEYFSETQRNKGNFPGRFSGRQFSNSRSEMNVSTLELGDSALYLCASSPTGAEETQYFGPGTRLLVL.

The table lists this clone with many counts. Its ends do not fully match the called genes, so a read error is possible. The chain combines TRBV7-2 with TRBJ2-5; a weak D match, TRBD2 (6 bases). This CDR3 is built from 13 residues. Germline V CDR1 and CDR2: SGHTA, FQGNSA. CDR3 nucleotide sequence: TGTGCCAGCAGCGTAGCGGACCTTGGGACCCAGTACTTC. Encoded protein: CASSVADLGTQYF.

The chain couples TRBV30 to TRBJ2-3; 12 nucleotides agree with TRBD2. V lost 3 bases, J lost 3 bases, and 10 bases stayed unmatched. This CDR3 spans 17 amino acids. Germline V gene sequence: CDR1 GTSNPN, CDR2 SVGIG (reference sequence). The CDR3 reads CAWRNFGLAGSTDTQYF. CDR3 DNA: TGTGCCTGGAGGAATTTCGGACTAGCGGGATCTACAGATACGCAGTATTTT.

As regards this clone: Distinct nucleotide sequences in the sample also encode this CDR3. This chain joins TRBV18 and TRBJ2-7, with 7 bases lining up with TRBD2. This CDR3 contains 14 residues. From germline, CDR1 is KGHSH and CDR2 LQKENI. J lost 0 bases, V lost 6 bases, and 5 bases had no gene match. The CDR3 DNA reads TGTGCCAGCTCCCCCGGGACTAACTCCTACGAGCAGTACTTC. It is translated as CASSPGTNSYEQYF.

This clone was seen more than once but under ten times. The V gene is TRBV5-5, the J gene TRBJ2-1, with 11 positions matching TRBD2. Germline V gene lookup returns CDR1 SGHKS and CDR2 YYEKEE (reference sequence). This CDR3 is built from 16 residues. Trimming cost V 0 bases and J 2 bases; bases outside gene matches: 1. CDR3 sequence: CASSLGSGRAYNEQFF. CDR3 nucleotide sequence: TGTGCCAGCAGCTTGGGTAGCGGGAGGGCCTACAATGAGCAGTTCTTC.

The rearrangement joins TRBV6-4 to TRBJ1-5; D is perhaps TRBD1 (6 bases). The CDR3 covers 20 residues. Per germline, CDR1 MRHNA and CDR2 SNTAGT. The germline V and J ends were trimmed by 7 bases and 0 bases, with 28 bases remaining between them. This CDR3 reads CASNLGGDSLKSGSNQPQHF. The CDR3 DNA is TGTGCCAGCAATCTAGGGGGGGATTCATTAAAATCGGGTAGCAATCAGCCCCAGCATTTT.

The chain has TRBV5-1 and TRBJ2-5, with 7 positions matching TRBD2. Unmatched junction bases numbered 13, after V lost 3 bases and J lost 5 bases. The germline V gene encodes CDR1 SGHRS and CDR2 YFSETQ. This CDR3 contains 16 residues. The CDR3 spells CASSWSGTIGAETQYF. In nucleotides, the CDR3 is TGCGCCAGCAGCTGGTCCGGGACTATAGGCGCCGAGACCCAGTACTTC.